This T cell receptor (beta chain) was sequenced for a study of shared clonotypes between healthy human individuals. Whole-study results and caveats: Compared with memory subsets, naive subsets generally had larger estimated richness.

In regard to this clone: The antigen is undetermined.

Repertoires were generated with immunoSEQ multiplex PCR, while TCRdb's copy carries only in-frame clones and drops some. The sample comprises about 2.1 million clones, around 93% of which are singletons, and approximately 1.6% rests with the top ten. J lost 7 bases, V lost 7 bases, and 10 bases had no gene match. Germline V gene lookup returns CDR1 LNHDA and CDR2 SQIVND (reference sequence). The length of the CDR3 is 14 residues. Cells designated naive CD8 were CD45RO-negative and were positively selected for CCR7, with terminally differentiated effector memory CD45RA+ cells excluded. This chain joins TRBV19 and TRBJ2-7, with 10 bases that match TRBD2. Input material: naive CD8+ T cells from PBMCs. The origin of this receptor is a young man in good health. Some clones in this sample may be carry-over from other donors' samples. CDR3 in amino acids: CASKASGSVGEQYF. DNA of the CDR3: TGTGCCAGTAAGGCTAGCGGGAGTGTAGGGGAGCAGTACTTC.